This T cell receptor (beta chain) was recorded in a study of spatial heterogeneity in lung cancer. Time point meaning: blood at routine non-recurrence follow-up after resection. From tumor, nontumor lung or frozen PBMC, whole RNA was taken unsorted for sequencing. TCR cDNA molecules were tagged individually, and each one carried a unique molecular identifier. TCRdb re-called the 5' RACE reads with MiXCR, one entry per CDR3 protein. The repertoire holds about 120,000 distinct CDR3 sequences, 10% to 15% seen once, with around 17% in the top ten. This clonotype was recorded a few times. V lost 2 bases, J lost 10 bases, and 8 bases stayed unmatched. This CDR3 has 15 amino acids. Germline-derived CDR1 and CDR2 are MNHEY and SMNVEV (reference sequence).

This TCR was recovered from a male donor with early-stage non-small cell lung cancer. The specimen comprised PBMCs, sampled at follow-up. V and J are TRBV27 and TRBJ1-6, with 7 nucleotides matching TRBD1. The CDR3 DNA reads as TGTGCCAGCAGTTTAACAGGGGAGGTTCTATCACCCCTCCACTTT. It specifies CASSLTGEVLSPLHF.